This TCR beta chain was obtained from a study of blood T cell repertoires in COVID-19. Turning to the study itself: PBMCs, B-cell-depleted T cells, or T cells provided the cDNA or gDNA that made up the material.

Generated by immunoSEQ multiplex PCR, the TCRdb table keeps only in-frame clones and is missing some. The sample holds more than 200,000 clones, 80% to 90% seen once. The CDR3 loop spans 15 amino acids. The V and J ends lost 6 bases and 4 bases respectively, with 16 bases between them. CDR1 and CDR2 (germline): ENHRY, SYGVKD. The chain uses TRBV10-3 and TRBJ2-1, with D perhaps TRBD1 (6 bases). The sample was peripheral blood. The TCR was taken from a man between 50 and 59 years old with COVID-19, enrolled during active disease. For the CDR3, the DNA is TGTGCCATCAGACCACTCAGCGGACAGTACAATGAGCAGTTCTTC. This encodes CAIRPLSGQYNEQFF.